This TCR beta chain was identified in a study of blood T cell repertoires in COVID-19. On the study more broadly: PBMCs, B-cell-depleted T cells, or T cells were the source of the cDNA or gDNA that made up the material.

J gave up 0 bases and V 0 bases, and 3 bases lay outside the gene matches. The V gene's germline CDR1 is SGHDT and CDR2 YYEEEE. The CDR3 extends over 16 amino acids. Authors' data handling: Nucleated cell number was recorded as an estimate derived from reference gene primer amplification. Clones were read by immunoSEQ multiplex PCR, and TCRdb kept only the in-frame ones, dropping some. Clonal size and the V and J genes are those of that table, whereas D and trimming came from the DNA. Among 250,000 or so clones listed, 88% were seen once. The sequence came from a woman in her thirties or forties who had recovered from COVID-19. The material sequenced was peripheral blood. The chain combines TRBV5-6 with TRBJ2-1; 7 positions agree with TRBD2. CDR3 sequence: CASSLASGSSYNEQFF. The CDR3 nucleotides read TGTGCCAGCAGCTTGGCTAGCGGCAGCTCCTACAATGAGCAGTTCTTC.